The entry that follows covers one T cell receptor beta chain sequence. Its antigen is undetermined. Generated by immunoSEQ multiplex PCR, the TCRdb table keeps only in-frame clones and is missing some. This table holds roughly 35,000 clones, around 90% found once. The data derive from a study of T cells in localized non-small cell lung cancer. Study-level results: Uninvolved adjacent lung had the highest recorded T cell clonality, with tumor below it.

The material was peripheral blood, obtained before any cancer treatment. This TCR was sampled from a female donor over 55 with stage I lung adenocarcinoma.

The CDR3 bases are TGTGCCAGCAGCAACCCGGGACTAAGCACCGGGGAGCTGTTTTTT. Encoded protein: CASSNPGLSTGELFF. The chain joins TRBV9 to TRBJ2-2, with 7 bases fitting TRBD2. CDR1 is SGDLS, CDR2 YYNGEE, per germline. This CDR3 is built from 15 residues. Trimming took 4 bases from V and 4 from J; bases not matched to a gene: 7.